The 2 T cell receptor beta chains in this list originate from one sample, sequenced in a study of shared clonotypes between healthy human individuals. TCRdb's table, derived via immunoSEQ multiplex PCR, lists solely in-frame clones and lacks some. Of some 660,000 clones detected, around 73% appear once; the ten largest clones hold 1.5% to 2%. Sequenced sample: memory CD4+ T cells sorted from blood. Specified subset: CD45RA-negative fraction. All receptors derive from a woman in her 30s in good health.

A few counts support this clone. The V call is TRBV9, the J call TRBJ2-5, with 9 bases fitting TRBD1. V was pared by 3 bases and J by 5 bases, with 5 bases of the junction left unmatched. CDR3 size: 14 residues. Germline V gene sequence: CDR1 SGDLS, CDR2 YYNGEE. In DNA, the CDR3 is TGTGCCAGCAGCGCCACAGGGGGCGCGGAGACCCAGTACTTC. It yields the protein CASSATGGAETQYF. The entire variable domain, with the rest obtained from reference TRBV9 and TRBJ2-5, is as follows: DSGVTQTPKHLITATGQRVTLRCSPRSGDLSVYWYQQSLDQGLQFLIQYYNGEERAKGNILERFSAQQFPDLHSELNLSSLELGDSALYFCASSATGGAETQYFGPGTRLLVL.

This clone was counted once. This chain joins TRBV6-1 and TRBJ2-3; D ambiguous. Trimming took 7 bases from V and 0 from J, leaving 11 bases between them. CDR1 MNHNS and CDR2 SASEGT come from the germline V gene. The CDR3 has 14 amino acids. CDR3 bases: TGTGCCAGCAAGTTCGGAATTAGCACAGATACGCAGTATTTT. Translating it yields CASKFGISTDTQYF.